The clone carrying this TCR beta chain was detected only a few times. This CDR3 has 10 residues. Looked up from germline, CDR1 is DFQATT and CDR2 is SNEGSKA (reference sequence). V lost 1 base, J lost 10 bases, and 7 bases lay in between. Per the original data handling: Estimates of nucleated cell counts were drawn from the amplification of reference gene primers. TCRdb's copy holds only in-frame clones and misses some; the assay was immunoSEQ multiplex PCR. V and J calls and clone size are those listed in that table; D and trimming were worked out from the DNA. The sample shows roughly 200,000 clones, around 87% of them seen only once. This sample stems from a study of blood T cell repertoires in COVID-19. At the level of the study: From the United States, Italy and Spain came samples of acute and convalescent COVID-19. Sources were T cells, B-cell-depleted T cells, or PBMCs; the material itself was cDNA or gDNA.

This rearrangement joins TRBV20-1 to TRBJ1-1, with unresolved D. The sequenced sample consisted of peripheral blood. This clonotype originated in a man aged 55 to 69 who had recovered from COVID-19. The CDR3 region has the DNA TGCAGTGCTAGAGTGGCCCCAGCTTTCTTT. As protein: CSARVAPAFF.